These 21 T cell receptor beta chains share one sample of origin, sequenced in a study of CD8+CD57+ T cells in acquired aplastic anemia. According to the study, genomic DNA was the template for TCR beta VDJ and CDR3 profiling. One entry per CDR3 protein results from TCRdb running MiXCR on the reads. The profile shows 200,000 to 250,000 distinct CDR3 sequences, about a third of them singletons. The sample comprised sorted CD4+, CD8+, or CD8+CD57+ T cells (not recorded which) from PBMCs. The receptors shown here come from a human donor in good health, serving as a control.

Notes on this clonotype: The CDR3 does not close with the conserved phenylalanine or tryptophan, likely indicating a read error. V is TRBV4-1 and J is TRBJ1-1; D may be TRBD1 (6 bases). This CDR3 contains 15 residues. The V gene's germline CDR1 is MGHRA and CDR2 YSYEKL. V lost 4 bases and J 5 bases, leaving 17 bases between the germline ends. The CDR3 DNA follows: TGCGCCAGCAGCCGAAACAGGGAGGTTGAGACTGAAGCTTTCCTT. This codes for CASSRNREVETEAFL.

Ten or more counts support this clonotype. The chain recombines TRBV7-9 with TRBJ2-1; D gene uncertain. Per germline, CDR1 SEHNR and CDR2 FQNEAQ (reference sequence). Deletions cut 1 base from V and 10 bases from J, with 5 bases between. This CDR3 has 11 residues. CDR3 DNA sequence: TGTGCCAGCAGCTTAGGGCCCGAGCAGTTCTTC. The encoded protein is CASSLGPEQFF.

This clonotype appeared many times. The chain recombines TRBV10-3 with TRBJ2-7; 8 positions match TRBD2. This CDR3 region has 14 residues. With 8 bases clipped from V and 3 bases from J, the junction kept 9 bases outside the gene matches. CDR1 ENHRY and CDR2 SYGVKD come from the germline V gene. CDR3 sequence (DNA): TGTGCCATCGGTGGCGGGAGGCCCAACTACGAGCAGTACTTC. It codes for CAIGGGRPNYEQYF.

This clonotype has a count of ten or more. This chain uses TRBV7-6 with TRBJ1-5; D gene ambiguous. V was trimmed by 1 base and J by 9 bases, leaving 7 bases between them. The germline V gene encodes CDR1 SGHVS and CDR2 FNYEAQ. The CDR3 loop spans 12 amino acids. CDR3 residues: CASSLDKGPQHF. The CDR3 coding sequence is TGTGCCAGCAGCTTAGATAAGGGGCCCCAGCATTTT. Together with reference TRBV7-6 and TRBJ1-5, the CDR3 gives the full variable domain: GAGVSQSPRYKVTKRGQDVALRCDPISGHVSLYWYRQALGQGPEFLTYFNYEAQQDKSGLPNDRFSAERPEGSISTLTIQRTEQRDSAMYRCASSLDKGPQHFGDGTRLSIL.

In this sample, this clonotype turned up many times. The junction differs from germline at one of its ends, possibly a read error. The chain joins TRBV7-6 to TRBJ2-1; 7 nucleotides line up with TRBD2. Germline V gene data show CDR1 as SGHVS and CDR2 as FNYEAQ. The CDR3 spans 16 residues. In DNA, the CDR3 is TGTGCCAGCAGCCGAGGGACTACGGAGGGTTACAGTGAGCAGTTCTTC. Its protein is CASSRGTTEGYSEQFF.

Turning to this clonotype: A much larger clone differs from this one at a single base, so this may be a read error. V gene TRBV3-1 combines with J gene TRBJ1-6; no firm D call. Germline CDR1 LGHDT, CDR2 YNNKEL (reference sequence). The CDR3 loop spans 15 amino acids. The CDR3 coding sequence is TGTGCCAGCGGCCAATGGGGAGCCCCTCGTTCACCCCTCCACTTT. Translated: CASGQWGAPRSPLHF.

This clonotype occurred many times. The germline gene is not matched at one end of the junction; a read error may be the cause. The chain couples TRBV9 to TRBJ2-1; D gene unclear. Germline V CDR1 and CDR2: SGDLS, YYNGEE. The CDR3 has 12 residues. CDR3 nucleotide sequence: TGTGCCAGCAGCGTAGACAAGGACCAGCTTACTTTC. As protein: CASSVDKDQLTF.

The V and J genes are TRBV4-1 and TRBJ1-1; possibly TRBD1 for D (5 bases). Trimming left V 2 bases short and J 2 bases short, with 18 bases between. Germline CDR1 MGHRA, CDR2 YSYEKL. The CDR3 extends over 17 amino acids. CDR3 nucleotide sequence: TGCGCCAGCAGCCAATATACTGGGGGTAGTGGAAACACTGAAGCTTTCTTT. Protein sequence: CASSQYTGGSGNTEAFF.

This chain uses TRBV14 with TRBJ2-1; 9 bases fit TRBD1. The CDR3 runs to 16 residues. Germline trimming cut 4 bases from V and 6 bases from J; bases unmatched to any gene: 10. The germline CDR1 and CDR2 sequences are SGHDN and FVKESK. In DNA, the CDR3 is TGTGCCAGCAGCCGCGACACCGGGACAGGGATCAATGAGCAGTTCTTC. Translated, it gives CASSRDTGTGINEQFF. The complete variable domain, with remaining parts taken from reference TRBV14 and TRBJ2-1, reads EAGVTQFPSHSVIEKGQTVTLRCDPISGHDNLYWYRRVMGKEIKFLLHFVKESKQDESGMPNNRFLAERTGGTYSTLKVQPAELEDSGVYFCASSRDTGTGINEQFFGPGTRLTVL.

This clonotype has only one observation. This chain uses TRBV7-9 with TRBJ1-6; 11 positions agree with TRBD1. In germline, CDR1 is SEHNR, CDR2 FQNEAQ (reference sequence). Trimming cost V 5 bases and J 7 bases; bases outside gene matches: 4. CDR3 length: 15 residues. The CDR3 region is CASSGRDRGNSPLHF. The CDR3 bases are TGTGCCAGCAGCGGCCGGGACAGGGGGAATTCACCCCTCCACTTT.

This clonotype was detected many times. The CDR3 DNA reads as TGTGCCAGCAGTGGACTGGGTCGAGGCTACACCTTC. This translates into CASSGLGRGYTF. The V and J genes are TRBV2 and TRBJ1-2; D unresolved. Trimming took 4 bases from V and 8 from J, leaving 11 bases between them. The CDR3 is 12 residues long. Germline V gene sequence: CDR1 SNHLY, CDR2 FYNNEI.

The genes are TRBV11-1 and TRBJ2-7, with D perhaps TRBD2 (5 bases). The CDR3 runs 15 residues. V shed 5 bases and J shed 0 bases, with 14 bases lying between them. In germline, CDR1 is SGHAT, CDR2 FQDESV (reference sequence). CDR3 nucleotide sequence: TGTGCCAGCAGCCATATGCGGGCTAGCTCCTACGAGCAGTACTTC. Its protein is CASSHMRASSYEQYF.

The V and J genes are TRBV3-1 and TRBJ2-1; 12 positions agree with TRBD2. The V and J ends lost 4 bases and 7 bases, in that order; junction bases with no gene match: 5. CDR3 length: 15 amino acids. Germline-derived CDR1 and CDR2 are LGHDT and YNNKEL (reference sequence). This CDR3 reads CASSLWTSGVNEQFF. The CDR3 DNA is TGTGCCAGCAGCCTCTGGACTAGCGGGGTAAATGAGCAGTTCTTC.

This clonotype came up many times. The chain carries TRBV15 and TRBJ1-1; D may be TRBD1 (5 bases). This CDR3 contains 17 residues. With 0 bases removed from V and 0 bases from J, the gap between germline ends came to 14 bases. Germline-derived CDR1 and CDR2 are LNHNV and YYDKDF (reference sequence). The CDR3 here is CATSRDHDSFMNTEAFF. In nucleotides, the CDR3 is TGTGCCACCAGCAGAGATCACGACAGCTTCATGAACACTGAAGCTTTCTTT. Using reference TRBV15 and TRBJ1-1 for the parts outside the CDR3, the full variable domain is DAMVIQNPRYQVTQFGKPVTLSCSQTLNHNVMYWYQQKSSQAPKLLFHYYDKDFNNEADTPDNFQSRRPNTSFCFLDIRSPGLGDTAMYLCATSRDHDSFMNTEAFFGQGTRLTVV.

Only a few counts were recorded for this clonotype. V gene TRBV4-2 combines with J gene TRBJ1-1; the D gene is possibly TRBD1 (5 bases). V was clipped by 2 bases and J by 4 bases, with 23 bases between them. Germline V gene lookup returns CDR1 LGHNA and CDR2 YNFKEQ. The CDR3 is 18 residues long. The CDR3 sequence: CASSQSPSRVALSTEAFF. The CDR3 nucleotides read TGTGCCAGCAGCCAAAGCCCCAGCAGGGTTGCACTGAGCACTGAAGCTTTCTTT.

This clonotype was counted ten times or more. In DNA, the CDR3 is TGTGCCAGCAGTGACCATCAGCCCCAGCATTTT. It encodes CASSDHQPQHF. The chain uses TRBV6-1 and TRBJ1-5; no reliable D call. Germline V CDR1 and CDR2: MNHNS, SASEGT. The CDR3 is 11 residues long. Trimming cost V 3 bases and J 5 bases, with 2 bases left between them.

The rearrangement links TRBV6-5 to TRBJ1-6, with D perhaps TRBD1 (6 bases). Trimming stripped 2 bases from V and 9 bases from J, with 11 bases between. In germline, CDR1 is MNHEY, CDR2 SVGAGI. This CDR3 comprises 14 residues. CDR3 DNA: TGTGCCAGCAGTTACGATATAGGGGGTTCACCCCTCCACTTT. This sequence encodes CASSYDIGGSPLHF.

Comment on this clonotype: Since no conserved phenylalanine or tryptophan closes the CDR3, a read error is the likely cause. The chain recombines TRBV7-8 with TRBJ1-1; 7 bases line up with TRBD1. The CDR3 loop spans 17 amino acids. After removal of 1 base from V and 3 bases from J, the junction contained 11 bases not matched to a gene. CDR1 SGHVS and CDR2 FQNEAQ come from the germline V gene. CDR3 nucleotide sequence: TGTGCCAGCAGCTTAGTTCCGGCGGGGGACAGACACACTGAAGCTTTCTCT. Encoded protein: CASSLVPAGDRHTEAFS.

This clonotype was found once. The chain recombines TRBV9 with TRBJ1-2; D remains ambiguous. Between the trimmed V and J ends, which lost 3 bases and 8 bases, there was a span of 17 bases. The CDR3 runs 14 residues. Germline V gene data show CDR1 as SGDLS and CDR2 as YYNGEE. The CDR3 is CASSGSLARGGYTF. CDR3 bases: TGTGCCAGCAGCGGTTCCCTTGCCCGGGGAGGCTACACCTTC. Full variable domain (outside the CDR3, taken from reference TRBV9 and TRBJ1-2): DSGVTQTPKHLITATGQRVTLRCSPRSGDLSVYWYQQSLDQGLQFLIQYYNGEERAKGNILERFSAQQFPDLHSELNLSSLELGDSALYFCASSGSLARGGYTFGSGTRLTVV.

In the case of this clonotype: Just one base apart from a much larger clone, this may be a read error. V and J are TRBV20-1 and TRBJ2-3; no firm D call. The length of the CDR3 is 15 residues. Germline assignment: CDR1 DFQATT and CDR2 SNEGSKA (reference sequence). The CDR3 protein is CGARDEILVWDTQYF. CDR3 DNA: TGCGGTGCTAGAGATGAAATCCTGGTTTGGGATACGCAGTATTTT.

This clonotype has ten or more counts. The rearrangement joins TRBV6-5 to TRBJ1-5, with unresolved D. CDR3 length: 13 residues. Germline assignment: CDR1 MNHEY and CDR2 SVGAGI. V was cut by 0 bases and J by 1 base, with 1 base left in between. CDR3 bases: TGTGCCAGCAGTTACTCGAGCAATCAGCCCCAGCATTTT. It is translated as CASSYSSNQPQHF.